Below, 8 T cell receptor beta chains from the same sample are listed, as sequenced in a study of human T cells and chemical hapten exposure. The time point denotes: patch test 1, 2 weeks after DPC sensitization. The treatment: therapeutic diphenylcyclopropenone sensitization with weekly scalp DPC. TCRdb re-analysed the RACE reads in MiXCR, keeping a single row per CDR3 protein. The data contain 11,000 to 15,000 distinct CDR3 sequences, around 15% of them singletons. The sample was whole blood, taken in connection with sensitization to the hapten diphenylcyclopropenone (DPC). The receptors originated from a woman in her 30s with alopecia areata. Some clones in this sample may be carry-over from other donors' samples.

This clonotype was recorded at least ten times. The chain is built from TRBV6-2 or TRBV6-3 and TRBJ2-7, with 9 bases matching TRBD2. The CDR3 has 17 amino acids. After removal of 2 bases from V and 0 bases from J, the junction contained 8 bases not matched to a gene. CDR1 MNHEY and CDR2 SVGEGT come from the germline V gene. The CDR3 region is CASSYPSSGVVSYEQYV. CDR3 sequence (DNA): TGTGCCAGCAGTTACCCTTCTAGCGGGGTGGTCTCCTACGAGCAGTACGTC.

The sample holds many counts of this clonotype. The chain has TRBV2 and TRBJ2-2, with 9 positions matching TRBD2. V was clipped by 6 bases and J by 4 bases; unmatched bases: 6. The CDR3 runs 15 residues. Per germline, CDR1 SNHLY and CDR2 FYNNEI. The CDR3 protein is CASSRGLASTGELFF. CDR3 DNA sequence: TGTGCCAGCAGCCGTGGACTAGCGAGCACCGGGGAGCTGTTTTTT.

By share, this clonotype ranks as medium-sized. This chain links TRBV20-1 with TRBJ1-1, with D uncertain. The V end lost 2 bases, the J end lost 3 bases, and 16 bases lay between the germline ends. The CDR3 covers 15 residues. CDR1 and CDR2 from the germline V gene are DFQATT and SNEGSKA (reference sequence). This CDR3 is CSARHLLGGYTEAFF. The CDR3, as DNA: TGCAGTGCTAGACATCTTCTTGGCGGATACACTGAAGCTTTCTTT.

This sequence joins TRBV2 and TRBJ2-5; no reliable D call. Germline V CDR1 and CDR2: SNHLY, FYNNEI. The CDR3 is 12 residues long. Deletions cut 5 bases from V and 3 bases from J, with 7 bases between. The CDR3 bases are TGTGCCAGCAGTAGAGAGGAAGAGACCCAGTACTTC. Its translation: CASSREEETQYF.

The chain joins TRBV4-1 to TRBJ1-6, with D possibly being TRBD1 (6 bases). Per the germline V gene, CDR1 is MGHRA and CDR2 is YSYEKL. V dropped 0 bases and J dropped 7 bases, with 13 bases sitting between them. The CDR3 contains 16 residues. CDR3 DNA sequence: TGCGCCAGCAGCCAAGAGTACAGGGCTGGAAATTCACCCCTCCACTTT. This translates into CASSQEYRAGNSPLHF.

This clonotype has ten or more counts. The CDR3 DNA reads as TGCAGCGTTGAAGTCGTGGAACAGGGTAGAGAGACCCAGTACTTC. This codes for CSVEVVEQGRETQYF. The chain is built from TRBV29-1 and TRBJ2-5, with D perhaps TRBD1 (6 bases). The germline V and J ends were trimmed by 1 base and 4 bases, with 16 bases remaining between them. Germline values: CDR1 SQVTM, CDR2 ANQGSEA. This CDR3 spans 15 amino acids.

This chain connects TRBV5-1 to TRBJ2-5, with a possible D match to TRBD2 (6 bases). Trimming left V 2 bases short and J 3 bases short, with 8 bases between. CDR1 and CDR2 from the germline V gene are SGHRS and YFSETQ. The CDR3 spans 13 residues. CDR3 sequence (DNA): TGCGCCAGCAGCTTCGGAGGGGAAGAGACCCAGTACTTC. It translates to CASSFGGEETQYF.

This clonotype ranks as medium-sized. The rearrangement links TRBV11-3 to TRBJ1-1; possibly TRBD1 for D (5 bases). V lost 4 bases, J lost 4 bases, and 22 bases lay in between. The V gene's germline CDR1 is SGHNT and CDR2 YENEEA. This CDR3 contains 17 residues. The CDR3 nucleotides read TGTGCCAGCAGCTACCATGGTCTCGGGGGTCCTGGCACTGAAGCTTTCTTT. This encodes CASSYHGLGGPGTEAFF. Complete variable domain (other parts from reference TRBV11-3 and TRBJ1-1): EAGVVQSPRYKIIEKKQPVAFWCNPISGHNTLYWYLQNLGQGPELLIRYENEEAVDDSQLPKDRFSAERLKGVDSTLKIQPAELGDSAVYLCASSYHGLGGPGTEAFFGQGTRLTVV.